This T cell receptor (beta chain) emerged from a study of PD-1 blockade in classical Hodgkin lymphoma. The CDR3 runs to 15 residues. V was clipped by 4 bases and J by 8 bases, with 19 bases between them. The germline V gene has CDR1 SGHRS and CDR2 YFSETQ. Profiling relied on immunoSEQ multiplex PCR, and the TCRdb table lists in-frame clones only, not all of them. This table holds about 46,000 clones, about 80% found once. To note about this clone: Its antigen remains unknown.

As for time point: cycle 4 day 1 (C4D1), after six to seven weeks of nivolumab. Exposure to brentuximab vedotin varied, and each patient had relapsed following autologous stem cell transplantation. Regarding the study as a whole: Newly diagnosed patients were reported to start with lower TCR diversity than healthy donors. CD4+ but not CD8+ TCR diversity rose significantly by C4D1. Exclusion applied to patients who initiated nivolumab less than 1 year following ASCT.

The rearrangement links TRBV5-1 to TRBJ2-1; tentative D call: TRBD2 (6 bases). This clonotype originated in a human donor with classical Hodgkin lymphoma. The sample was peripheral blood mononuclear cells (PBMCs), taken before the fourth cycle of nivolumab. In DNA, the CDR3 is TGCGCCAGCAGCCCCCGCGCCGGGGGTTGGGATGAGCAGTTCTTC. Translated, it gives CASSPRAGGWDEQFF.